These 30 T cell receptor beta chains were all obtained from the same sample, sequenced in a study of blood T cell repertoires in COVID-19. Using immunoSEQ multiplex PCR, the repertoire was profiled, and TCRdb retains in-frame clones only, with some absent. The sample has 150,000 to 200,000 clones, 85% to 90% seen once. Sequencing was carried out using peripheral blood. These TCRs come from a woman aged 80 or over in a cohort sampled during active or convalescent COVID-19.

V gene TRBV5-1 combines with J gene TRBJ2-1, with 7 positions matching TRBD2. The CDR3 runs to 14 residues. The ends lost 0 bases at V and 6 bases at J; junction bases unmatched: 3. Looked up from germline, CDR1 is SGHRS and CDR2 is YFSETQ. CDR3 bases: TGCGCCAGCAGCTTGGCGGGGGGACCCAATGAGCAGTTCTTC. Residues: CASSLAGGPNEQFF.

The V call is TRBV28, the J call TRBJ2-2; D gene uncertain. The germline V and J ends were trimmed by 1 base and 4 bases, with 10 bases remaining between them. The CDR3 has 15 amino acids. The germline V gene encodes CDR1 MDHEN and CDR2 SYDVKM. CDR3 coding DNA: TGTGCCAGCAGTTTATCAGCGTTGGGCACCGGGGAGCTGTTTTTT. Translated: CASSLSALGTGELFF.

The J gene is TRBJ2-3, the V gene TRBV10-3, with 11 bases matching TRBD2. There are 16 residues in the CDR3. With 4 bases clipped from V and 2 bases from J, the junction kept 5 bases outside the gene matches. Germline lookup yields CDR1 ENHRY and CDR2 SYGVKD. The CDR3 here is CAISASSGGLTDTQYF. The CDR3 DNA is TGTGCCATCAGTGCGTCTAGCGGGGGGCTCACAGATACGCAGTATTTT.

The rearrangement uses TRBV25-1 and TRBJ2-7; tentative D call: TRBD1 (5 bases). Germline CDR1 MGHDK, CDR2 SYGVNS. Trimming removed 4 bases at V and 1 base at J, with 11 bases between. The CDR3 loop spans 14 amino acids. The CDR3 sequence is CASSGSQGSYEQYF. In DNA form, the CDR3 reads TGTGCCAGCAGTGGATCCCAGGGTTCCTACGAGCAGTACTTC.

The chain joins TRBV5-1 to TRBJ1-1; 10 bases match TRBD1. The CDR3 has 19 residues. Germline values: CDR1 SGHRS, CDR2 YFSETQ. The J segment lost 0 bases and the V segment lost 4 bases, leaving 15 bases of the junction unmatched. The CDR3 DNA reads TGCGCCAGCAGCCCGGGGCGCCTCCGGGACAGGGGCGTGAACACTGAAGCTTTCTTT. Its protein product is CASSPGRLRDRGVNTEAFF.

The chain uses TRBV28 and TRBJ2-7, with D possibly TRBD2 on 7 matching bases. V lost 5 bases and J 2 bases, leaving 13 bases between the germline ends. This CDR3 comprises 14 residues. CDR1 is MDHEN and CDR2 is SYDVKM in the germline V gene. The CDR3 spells CASSGGDTTYEQYF. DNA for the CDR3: TGTGCCAGCAGTGGGGGGGACACCACCTACGAGCAGTACTTC. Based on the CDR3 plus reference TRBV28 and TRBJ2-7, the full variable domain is DVKVTQSSRYLVKRTGEKVFLECVQDMDHENMFWYRQDPGLGLRLIYFSYDVKMKEKGDIPEGYSVSREKKERFSLILESASTNQTSMYLCASSGGDTTYEQYFGPGTRLTVT.

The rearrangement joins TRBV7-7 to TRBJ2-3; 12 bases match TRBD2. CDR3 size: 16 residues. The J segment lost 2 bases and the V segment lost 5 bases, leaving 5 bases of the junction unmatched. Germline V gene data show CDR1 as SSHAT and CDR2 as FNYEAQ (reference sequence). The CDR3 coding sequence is TGTGCCAGCAGCCGAGGACTAGCGGGGCTCACAGATACGCAGTATTTT. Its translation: CASSRGLAGLTDTQYF.

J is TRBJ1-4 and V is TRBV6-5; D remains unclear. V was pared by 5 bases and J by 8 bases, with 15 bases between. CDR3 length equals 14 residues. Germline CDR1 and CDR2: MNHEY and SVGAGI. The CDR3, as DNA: TGTGCCAGCAGTCGGGAACGGCGCCCGGAAAAACTGTTTTTT. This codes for CASSRERRPEKLFF.

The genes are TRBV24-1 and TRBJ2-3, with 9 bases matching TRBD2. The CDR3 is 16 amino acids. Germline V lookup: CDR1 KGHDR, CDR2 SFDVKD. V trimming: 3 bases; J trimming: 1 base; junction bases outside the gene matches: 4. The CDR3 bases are TGTGCCACCAGTGATCCCAGGACTAGCGGCACAGATACGCAGTATTTT. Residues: CATSDPRTSGTDTQYF.

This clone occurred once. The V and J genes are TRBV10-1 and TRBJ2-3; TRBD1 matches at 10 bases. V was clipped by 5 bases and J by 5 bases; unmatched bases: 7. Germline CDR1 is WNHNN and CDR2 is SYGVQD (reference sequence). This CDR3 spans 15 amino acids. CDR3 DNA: TGCGCCAGCAGTACCGGGACAGGGGTCGGAGATACGCAGTATTTT. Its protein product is CASSTGTGVGDTQYF.

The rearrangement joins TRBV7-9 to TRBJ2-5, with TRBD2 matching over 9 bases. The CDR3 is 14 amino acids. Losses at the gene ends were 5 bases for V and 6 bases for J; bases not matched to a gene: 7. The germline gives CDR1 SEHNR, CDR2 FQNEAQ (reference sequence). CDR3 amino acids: CASSRRGGVQTQYF. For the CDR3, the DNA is TGTGCCAGCAGCCGGCGGGGGGGCGTCCAGACCCAGTACTTC.

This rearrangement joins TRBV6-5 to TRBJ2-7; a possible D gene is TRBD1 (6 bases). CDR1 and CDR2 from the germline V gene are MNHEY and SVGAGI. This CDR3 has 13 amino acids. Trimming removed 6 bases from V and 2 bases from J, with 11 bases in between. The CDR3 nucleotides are TGTGCCAGCAGGACCGGACAGACCTACGAGCAGTACTTC. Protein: CASRTGQTYEQYF.

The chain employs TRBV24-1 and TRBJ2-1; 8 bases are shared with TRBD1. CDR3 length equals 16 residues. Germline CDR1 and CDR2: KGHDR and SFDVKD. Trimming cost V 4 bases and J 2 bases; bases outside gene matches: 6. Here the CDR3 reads CATSETQGAAYNEQFF. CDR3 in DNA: TGTGCCACCAGTGAAACGCAGGGGGCAGCCTACAATGAGCAGTTCTTC.

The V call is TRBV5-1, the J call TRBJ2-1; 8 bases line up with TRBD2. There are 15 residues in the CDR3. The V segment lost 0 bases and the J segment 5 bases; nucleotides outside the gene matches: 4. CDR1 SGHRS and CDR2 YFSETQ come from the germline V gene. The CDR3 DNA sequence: TGCGCCAGCAGCTTGGAAGCGGGGGCGAACAATGAGCAGTTCTTC. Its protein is CASSLEAGANNEQFF.

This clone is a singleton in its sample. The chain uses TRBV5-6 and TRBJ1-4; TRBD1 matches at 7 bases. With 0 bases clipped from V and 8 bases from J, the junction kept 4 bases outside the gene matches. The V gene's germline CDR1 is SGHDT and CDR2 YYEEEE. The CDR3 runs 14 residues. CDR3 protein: CASSLGAGGEKLFF. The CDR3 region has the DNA TGTGCCAGCAGCTTGGGGGCAGGGGGAGAAAAACTGTTTTTT.

The CDR3, as DNA: TGTGCCAGCAGCCCCGGGGGAAGGCATTCACCCCTCCACTTT. It yields the protein CASSPGGRHSPLHF. The chain joins TRBV14 to TRBJ1-6; a weak D match, TRBD1 (5 bases). Looked up from germline, CDR1 is SGHDN and CDR2 is FVKESK. This CDR3 has 14 residues. Trimming stripped 4 bases from V and 8 bases from J, with 12 bases between.

The DNA of the CDR3 is TGTGCCAGCTCCCTCGGACAGCATAATGAAAAACTGTTTTTT. It translates to CASSLGQHNEKLFF. This chain joins TRBV18 and TRBJ1-4; TRBD1 might be the D (6 bases). This CDR3 is built from 14 residues. Trimming took off 6 bases at V and 4 bases at J, with 12 bases between the two ends. Germline CDR1 KGHSH, CDR2 LQKENI.

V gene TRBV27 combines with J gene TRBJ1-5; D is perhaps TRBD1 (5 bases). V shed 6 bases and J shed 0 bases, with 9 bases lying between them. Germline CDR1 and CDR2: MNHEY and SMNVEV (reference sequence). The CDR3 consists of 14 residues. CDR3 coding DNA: TGTGCCAGCAGGAGGACACCTAGCAATCAGCCCCAGCATTTT. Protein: CASRRTPSNQPQHF.

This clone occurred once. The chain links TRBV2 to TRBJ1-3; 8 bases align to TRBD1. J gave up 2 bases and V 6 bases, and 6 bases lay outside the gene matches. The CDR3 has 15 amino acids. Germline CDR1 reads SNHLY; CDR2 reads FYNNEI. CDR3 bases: TGTGCCAGCAGCGCTGACAGGGGCACTGGAAACACCATATATTTT. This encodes CASSADRGTGNTIYF. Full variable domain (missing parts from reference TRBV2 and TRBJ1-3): EPEVTQTPSHQVTQMGQEVILRCVPISNHLYFYWYRQILGQKVEFLVSFYNNEISEKSEIFDDQFSVERPDGSNFTLKIRSTKLEDSAMYFCASSADRGTGNTIYFGEGSWLTVV.

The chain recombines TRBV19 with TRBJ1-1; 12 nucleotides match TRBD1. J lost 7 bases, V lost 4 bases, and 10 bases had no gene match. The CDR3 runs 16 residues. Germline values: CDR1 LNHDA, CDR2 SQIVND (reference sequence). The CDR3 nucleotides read TGTGCCAGTAGTAAATTGGGGACAGGGGGCCGGGGTGAAGCTTTCTTT. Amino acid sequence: CASSKLGTGGRGEAFF.

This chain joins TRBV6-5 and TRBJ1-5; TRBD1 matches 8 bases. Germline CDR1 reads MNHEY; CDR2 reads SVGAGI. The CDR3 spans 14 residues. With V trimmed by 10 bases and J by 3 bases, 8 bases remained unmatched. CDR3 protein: CAIWTGNYNQPQHF. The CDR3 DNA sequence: TGTGCCATCTGGACAGGGAACTACAATCAGCCCCAGCATTTT.

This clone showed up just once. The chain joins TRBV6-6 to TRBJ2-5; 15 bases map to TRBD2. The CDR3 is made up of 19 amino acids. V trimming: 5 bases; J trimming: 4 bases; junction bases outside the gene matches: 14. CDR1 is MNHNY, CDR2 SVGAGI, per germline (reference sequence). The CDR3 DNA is TGTGCCAGCAGTCGTCCGGGACTAGCGGGGGGATCAATAGGAGAGACCCAGTACTTC. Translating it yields CASSRPGLAGGSIGETQYF.

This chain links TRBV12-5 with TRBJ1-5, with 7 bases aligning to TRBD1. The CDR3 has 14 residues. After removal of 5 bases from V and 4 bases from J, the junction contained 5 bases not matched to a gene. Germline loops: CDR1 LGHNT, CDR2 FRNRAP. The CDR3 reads CASGGGQVNQPQHF. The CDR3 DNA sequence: TGTGCTAGTGGTGGCGGACAGGTAAATCAGCCCCAGCATTTT.

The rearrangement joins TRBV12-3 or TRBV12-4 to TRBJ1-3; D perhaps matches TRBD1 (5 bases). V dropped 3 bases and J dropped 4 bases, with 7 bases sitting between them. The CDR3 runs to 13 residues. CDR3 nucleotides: TGTGCCAGCAGTTTGACAGAAGGAAACACCATATATTTT. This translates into CASSLTEGNTIYF.

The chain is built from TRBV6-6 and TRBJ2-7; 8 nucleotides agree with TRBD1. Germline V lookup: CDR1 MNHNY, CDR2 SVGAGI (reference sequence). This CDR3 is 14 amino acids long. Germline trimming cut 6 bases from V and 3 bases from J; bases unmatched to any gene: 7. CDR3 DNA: TGTGCCAGCAGACAGGGGGAAATGGGCTACGAGCAGTACGTC. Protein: CASRQGEMGYEQYV.

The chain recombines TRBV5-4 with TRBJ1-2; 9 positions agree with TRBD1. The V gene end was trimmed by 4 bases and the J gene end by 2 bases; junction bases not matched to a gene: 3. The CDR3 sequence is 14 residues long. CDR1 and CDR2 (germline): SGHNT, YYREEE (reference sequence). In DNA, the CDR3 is TGTGCCAGCAGCGTCGACAGGGGGAACTATGGCTACACCTTC. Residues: CASSVDRGNYGYTF.

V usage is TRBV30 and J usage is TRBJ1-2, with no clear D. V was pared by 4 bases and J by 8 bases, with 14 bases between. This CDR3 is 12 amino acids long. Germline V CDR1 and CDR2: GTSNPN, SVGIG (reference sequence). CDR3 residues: CAWTPQTSGYTF. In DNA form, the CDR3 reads TGTGCCTGGACCCCCCAGACTTCGGGCTACACCTTC.

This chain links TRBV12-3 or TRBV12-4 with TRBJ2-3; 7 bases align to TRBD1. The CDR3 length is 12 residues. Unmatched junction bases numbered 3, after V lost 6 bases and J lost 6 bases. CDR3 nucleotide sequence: TGTGCCAGCAGCCAACAGGGGGATACGCAGTATTTT. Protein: CASSQQGDTQYF.

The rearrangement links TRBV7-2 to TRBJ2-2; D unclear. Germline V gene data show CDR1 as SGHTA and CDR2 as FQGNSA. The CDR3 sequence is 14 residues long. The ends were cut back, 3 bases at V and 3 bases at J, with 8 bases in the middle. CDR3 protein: CASSFNIDTGELFF. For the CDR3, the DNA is TGTGCCAGCAGCTTCAACATCGACACCGGGGAGCTGTTTTTT. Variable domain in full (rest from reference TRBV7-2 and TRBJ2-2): GAGVSQSPSNKVTEKGKDVELRCDPISGHTALYWYRQSLGQGLEFLIYFQGNSAPDKSGLPSDRFSAERTGGSVSTLTIQRTQQEDSAVYLCASSFNIDTGELFFGEGSRLTVL.

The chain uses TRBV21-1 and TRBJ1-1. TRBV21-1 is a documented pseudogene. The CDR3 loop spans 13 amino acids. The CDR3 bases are TGTGCCAGCAGCTCCCGGGGGGGCCGGGAAGCTTTCTTT. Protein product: CASSSRGGREAFF.